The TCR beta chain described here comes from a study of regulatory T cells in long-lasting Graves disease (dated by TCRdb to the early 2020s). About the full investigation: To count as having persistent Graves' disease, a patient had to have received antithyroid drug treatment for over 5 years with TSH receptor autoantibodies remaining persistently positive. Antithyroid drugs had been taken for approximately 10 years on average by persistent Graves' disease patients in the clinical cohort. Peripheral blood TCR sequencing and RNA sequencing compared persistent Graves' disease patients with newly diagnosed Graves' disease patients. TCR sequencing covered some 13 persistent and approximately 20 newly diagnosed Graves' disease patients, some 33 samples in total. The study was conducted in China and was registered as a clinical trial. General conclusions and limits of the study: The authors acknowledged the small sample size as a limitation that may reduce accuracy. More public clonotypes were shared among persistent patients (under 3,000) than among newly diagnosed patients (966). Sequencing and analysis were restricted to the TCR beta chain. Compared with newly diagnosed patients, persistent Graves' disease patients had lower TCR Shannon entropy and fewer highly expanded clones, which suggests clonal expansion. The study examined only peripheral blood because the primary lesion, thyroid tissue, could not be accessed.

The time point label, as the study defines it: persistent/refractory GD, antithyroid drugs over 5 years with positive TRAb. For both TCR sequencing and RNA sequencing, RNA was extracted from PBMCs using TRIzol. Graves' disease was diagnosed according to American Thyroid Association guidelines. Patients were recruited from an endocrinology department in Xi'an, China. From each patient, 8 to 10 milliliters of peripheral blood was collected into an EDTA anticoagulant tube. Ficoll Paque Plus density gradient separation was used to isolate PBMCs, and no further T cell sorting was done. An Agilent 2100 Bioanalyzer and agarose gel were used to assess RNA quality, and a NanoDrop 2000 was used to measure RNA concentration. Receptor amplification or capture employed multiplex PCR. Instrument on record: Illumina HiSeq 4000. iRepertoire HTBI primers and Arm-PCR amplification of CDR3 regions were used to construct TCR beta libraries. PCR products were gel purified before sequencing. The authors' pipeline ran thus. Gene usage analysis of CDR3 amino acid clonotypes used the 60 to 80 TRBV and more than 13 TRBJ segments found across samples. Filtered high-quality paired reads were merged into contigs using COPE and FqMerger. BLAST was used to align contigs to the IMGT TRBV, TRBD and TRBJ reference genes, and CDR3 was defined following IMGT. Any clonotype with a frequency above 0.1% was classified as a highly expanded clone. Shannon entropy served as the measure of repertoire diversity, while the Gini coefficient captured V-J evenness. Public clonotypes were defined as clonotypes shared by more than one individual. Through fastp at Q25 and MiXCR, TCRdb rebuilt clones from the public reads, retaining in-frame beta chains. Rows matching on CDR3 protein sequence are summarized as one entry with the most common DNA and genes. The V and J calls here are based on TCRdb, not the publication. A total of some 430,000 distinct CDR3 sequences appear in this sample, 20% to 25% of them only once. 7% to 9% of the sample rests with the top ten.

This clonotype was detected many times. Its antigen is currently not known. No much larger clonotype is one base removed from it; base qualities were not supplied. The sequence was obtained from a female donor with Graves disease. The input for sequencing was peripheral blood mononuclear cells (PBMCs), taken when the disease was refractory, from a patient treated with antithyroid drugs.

The nucleotide sequence reads TGTGCCAGCAGCGGCGCGGGCGGGGTATATAATTCACCCCTCCACTTT. This encodes CASSGAGGVYNSPLHF. The chain uses TRBV2 and TRBJ1-6; the D gene cannot be named for sure. Trimming costs V 6 bases and J 4 bases, and their ends lie 16 bases apart. Based on the germline V gene, the CDR1 and CDR2 sequences are SNHLY and FYNNEI. The CDR3 measures 16 amino acids from cysteine to phenylalanine. Only the CDR3 portion is preserved as DNA: 48 bases, with reading frame beginning at the first base.